The 27 T cell receptor beta chains below were found in one sample sequenced in a study of T cell responses to AZD1222 COVID-19 vaccine. The assay was immunoSEQ multiplex PCR, and TCRdb's table has in-frame clones only and misses some. In the table there are 150,000 to 200,000 clones, over 75% of which are singletons. Sample: peripheral blood, taken on day 0 of AZD1222 vaccination. The receptors stem from an adult in good health.

The V gene is TRBV24-1, the J gene TRBJ2-3, with 10 nucleotides matching TRBD1. Germline CDR1 and CDR2: KGHDR and SFDVKD. This CDR3 is built from 16 residues. The junction had 10 bases not matched to a gene; V was cut back by 3 bases and J by 8 bases. The CDR3 DNA follows: TGTGCCACCAGTGATACAGGACAGGGGGAGGGGGGTACGCAGTATTTT. This sequence encodes CATSDTGQGEGGTQYF.

The chain couples TRBV2 to TRBJ2-2; D perhaps matches TRBD1 (5 bases). The CDR3 covers 14 residues. Trimming took 3 bases from V and 0 from J, leaving 5 bases between them. Germline lookup yields CDR1 SNHLY and CDR2 FYNNEI. This CDR3 is CASSETANTGELFF. The CDR3 coding sequence is TGTGCCAGCAGTGAGACAGCGAACACCGGGGAGCTGTTTTTT.

V gene TRBV18 combines with J gene TRBJ1-3; 7 bases are a match to TRBD1. Losses at the gene ends were 2 bases for V and 1 base for J; bases not matched to a gene: 5. CDR1 KGHSH and CDR2 LQKENI come from the germline V gene. The CDR3 spans 16 residues. CDR3 bases: TGTGCCAGCTCACCAAGGGAGGGGGCATCTGGAAACACCATATATTTT. Translated, it gives CASSPREGASGNTIYF.

V gene TRBV6-5 combines with J gene TRBJ1-2; D not resolved. Germline V gives CDR1 MNHEY, CDR2 SVGAGI. V lost 6 bases and J lost 1, with 12 bases in between. CDR3 length: 14 amino acids. In DNA form, the CDR3 reads TGTGCCAGCAGGCATCGAAGATTTAACTATGGCTACACCTTC. This encodes CASRHRRFNYGYTF.

This clone was detected a few times. The CDR3 sequence is CASSLEGTSAEQYF. The CDR3 DNA reads TGTGCCAGCAGCTTAGAGGGGACTAGTGCCGAGCAGTACTTC. This rearrangement joins TRBV11-2 to TRBJ2-7; 8 bases map to TRBD2. This CDR3 comprises 14 residues. Looked up from germline, CDR1 is SGHAT and CDR2 is FQNNGV. V lost 0 bases and J lost 6; bases outside the gene matches: 4.

This chain links TRBV4-1 with TRBJ1-2; no reliable D call. There are 16 residues in the CDR3. The germline CDR1 and CDR2 sequences are MGHRA and YSYEKL. Trimming removed 1 base at V and 4 bases at J, with 16 bases between. In nucleotides, the CDR3 is TGCGCCAGCAGCCAAGGAAGGGATCCCCTGGGCTATGGCTACACCTTC. Translated: CASSQGRDPLGYGYTF.

The chain is built from TRBV7-2 and TRBJ2-3; 7 bases are a match to TRBD2. After removal of 9 bases from V and 5 bases from J, the junction contained 11 bases not matched to a gene. This CDR3 has 14 residues. CDR1 is SGHTA and CDR2 is FQGNSA in the germline V gene. The CDR3 nucleotides read TGTGCCAGTCAACGCGGGGGTACCGAAGATACGCAGTATTTT. Protein sequence: CASQRGGTEDTQYF.

J is TRBJ2-5 and V is TRBV18, with D unclear. Trimming stripped 4 bases from V and 1 base from J, with 1 base between. Germline-derived CDR1 and CDR2 are KGHSH and LQKENI. The CDR3 is made up of 11 amino acids. In DNA, the CDR3 is TGTGCCAGCTCACTCCAAGAGACCCAGTACTTC. The encoded protein is CASSLQETQYF. The variable domain in full, completed from reference TRBV18 and TRBJ2-5, reads NAGVMQNPRHLVRRRGQEARLRCSPMKGHSHVYWYRQLPEEGLKFMVYLQKENIIDESGMPKERFSAEFPKEGPSILRIQQVVRGDSAAYFCASSLQETQYFGPGTRLLVL.

This rearrangement joins TRBV18 to TRBJ1-2, with TRBD1 identical over 9 bases. The CDR3 consists of 15 residues. CDR1 KGHSH and CDR2 LQKENI come from the germline V gene. The V segment lost 4 bases and the J segment 6 bases; nucleotides outside the gene matches: 9. The CDR3, as DNA: TGTGCCAGCTCACTAAAGGGGACAGGGTCGAATGGCTACACCTTC. Translating gives CASSLKGTGSNGYTF. Full variable domain (remainder filled in from reference TRBV18 and TRBJ1-2): NAGVMQNPRHLVRRRGQEARLRCSPMKGHSHVYWYRQLPEEGLKFMVYLQKENIIDESGMPKERFSAEFPKEGPSILRIQQVVRGDSAAYFCASSLKGTGSNGYTFGSGTRLTVV.

The rearrangement joins TRBV11-3 to TRBJ2-3; perhaps TRBD2 as D (6 bases). CDR3 size: 17 residues. In germline, CDR1 is SGHNT, CDR2 YENEEA. The V and J ends lost 0 bases and 4 bases respectively, with 17 bases between them. The CDR3 loop is CASSLDAQRAPADTQYF. CDR3 nucleotides: TGTGCCAGCAGCTTAGATGCCCAGCGGGCCCCAGCAGATACGCAGTATTTT.

The V and J genes are TRBV10-1 and TRBJ1-1; 8 bases fit TRBD1. Germline assignment: CDR1 WNHNN and CDR2 SYGVQD (reference sequence). CDR3 size: 14 residues. The ends lost 7 bases at V and 1 base at J; junction bases unmatched: 5. The CDR3 reads CASTYGTGNTEAFF. CDR3 nucleotide sequence: TGCGCCAGCACTTACGGGACAGGGAACACTGAAGCTTTCTTT.

This sequence joins TRBV30 and TRBJ1-5; TRBD1 might be the D (6 bases). Germline CDR1 is GTSNPN and CDR2 is SVGIG (reference sequence). The length of the CDR3 is 15 residues. V lost 2 bases and J lost 1, with 12 bases in between. The CDR3 bases are TGTGCCTGGAGTAGACAGGAGGTCAGCAATCAGCCCCAGCATTTT. Translating gives CAWSRQEVSNQPQHF. The full variable domain, completed using reference TRBV30 and TRBJ1-5, is SQTIHQWPATLVQPVGSPLSLECTVEGTSNPNLYWYRQAAGRGLQLLFYSVGIGQISSEVPQNLSASRPQDRQFILSSKKLLLSDSGFYLCAWSRQEVSNQPQHFGDGTRLSIL.

This CDR3 is CASSDQVGQPQHF. Written as DNA, the CDR3 is TGTGCCAGCAGTGATCAAGTCGGGCAGCCCCAGCATTTT. The chain recombines TRBV6-1 with TRBJ1-5; D unresolved. The CDR3 extends over 13 amino acids. Germline V lookup: CDR1 MNHNS, CDR2 SASEGT. The ends were cut back, 3 bases at V and 7 bases at J, with 10 bases in the middle.

V is TRBV3-1 (or the pseudogene TRBV3-2) and J is TRBJ2-1, with TRBD2 identical over 11 bases. Germline loops: CDR1 LGHDT, CDR2 YNNKEL (reference sequence). Trimming cost V 1 base and J 3 bases; bases outside gene matches: 5. This CDR3 has 17 amino acids. The CDR3 nucleotides read TGTGCCAGCAGCCAAGTGACTAGCGGGGAGGGCTACAATGAGCAGTTCTTC. Translation: CASSQVTSGEGYNEQFF.

This chain uses TRBV7-3 with TRBJ1-2, with no clear D. CDR1 is SGHTA and CDR2 is FQGTGA in the germline V gene. Trimming left V 4 bases short and J 0 bases short, with 15 bases between. The CDR3 totals 16 residues. CDR3 DNA: TGTGCCAGCAGCTACGGTGGCGCGTCGGCTAACTATGGCTACACCTTC. Protein sequence: CASSYGGASANYGYTF. The full variable domain, completed using reference TRBV7-3 and TRBJ1-2, is GAGVSQTPSNKVTEKGKYVELRCDPISGHTALYWYRQSLGQGPEFLIYFQGTGAADDSGLPNDRFFAVRPEGSVSTLKIQRTERGDSAVYLCASSYGGASANYGYTFGSGTRLTVV.

The chain uses TRBV30 and TRBJ1-3; D not certain. V was pared by 2 bases and J by 0 bases, with 5 bases between. Germline loops: CDR1 GTSNPN, CDR2 SVGIG (reference sequence). The CDR3 covers 13 residues. CDR3 amino acids: CAWSLNSGNTIYF. The CDR3 region has the DNA TGTGCCTGGAGTTTAAACTCTGGAAACACCATATATTTT.

The rearrangement uses TRBV6-5 and TRBJ2-7; the D gene is possibly TRBD1 (5 bases). Germline CDR1 and CDR2: MNHEY and SVGAGI. The CDR3 spans 14 residues. V lost 7 bases and J 0 bases, leaving 13 bases between the germline ends. CDR3 amino acids: CASTVGRSSYEQYF. The CDR3 bases are TGTGCCAGCACGGTGGGGCGCAGCTCCTACGAGCAGTACTTC.

The V call is TRBV25-1, the J call TRBJ2-7; a weak D match, TRBD1 (6 bases). CDR1 is MGHDK and CDR2 is SYGVNS in the germline V gene. Trimming left V 4 bases short and J 3 bases short, with 16 bases between. The CDR3 has 15 residues. DNA of the CDR3: TGTGCCAGCAGTGGAGACAGGCAGGGCTTCTACGAGCAGTACTTC. It yields the protein CASSGDRQGFYEQYF.

The chain couples TRBV12-3 or TRBV12-4 to TRBJ1-1; D ambiguous. The CDR3 loop spans 13 amino acids. Trimming removed 6 bases from V and 6 bases from J, with 14 bases in between. CDR3 DNA: TGTGCCAGCAGGTACGGGGAAAGCGCTGAAGCTTTCTTT. It is translated as CASRYGESAEAFF.

The genes are TRBV5-4 and TRBJ1-2, with 9 bases aligning to TRBD1. V was clipped by 1 base and J by 1 base; unmatched bases: 2. The CDR3 is made up of 15 amino acids. Germline V CDR1 and CDR2: SGHNT, YYREEE (reference sequence). CDR3 amino acids: CASSLTGGGNYGYTF. As DNA, the CDR3 is TGTGCCAGCAGCTTGACAGGGGGCGGTAACTATGGCTACACCTTC.

This clone has only a few counts. The J gene is TRBJ2-7, the V gene TRBV6-5; TRBD1 matches 10 bases. Germline V CDR1 and CDR2: MNHEY, SVGAGI. CDR3 size: 15 residues. The J segment lost 1 base and the V segment lost 9 bases, leaving 9 bases of the junction unmatched. The CDR3 reads CASSTGTGVSYEQYF. DNA for the CDR3: TGTGCCAGTTCCACCGGGACAGGGGTTTCCTACGAGCAGTACTTC.

The V call is TRBV25-1, the J call TRBJ2-3, with 12 positions matching TRBD1. Germline V gene data show CDR1 as MGHDK and CDR2 as SYGVNS. Trimming at V came to 8 bases and at J to 7 bases, leaving 10 bases not matched to a gene. The CDR3 loop spans 15 amino acids. The CDR3 is CASGTPGQGANTQYF. CDR3 DNA sequence: TGTGCCAGCGGGACCCCGGGACAGGGGGCAAATACGCAGTATTTT. The full variable domain, with the rest looked up from reference TRBV25-1 and TRBJ2-3, is EADIYQTPRYLVIGTGKKITLECSQTMGHDKMYWYQQDPGMELHLIHYSYGVNSTEKGDLSSESTVSRIRTEHFPLTLESARPSHTSQYLCASGTPGQGANTQYFGPGTRLTVL.

The chain recombines TRBV6-5 with TRBJ2-2; perhaps TRBD1 as D (6 bases). Looked up from germline, CDR1 is MNHEY and CDR2 is SVGAGI. V dropped 2 bases and J dropped 5 bases, with 6 bases sitting between them. The CDR3 runs 13 residues. CDR3 region: CASSYTGTGELFF. CDR3 DNA: TGTGCCAGCAGTTACACAGGGACCGGGGAGCTGTTTTTT.

The CDR3 DNA reads TGTGCCAGTAGTAGGACGGTACAGAACACTGAAGCTTTCTTT. This gives the protein CASSRTVQNTEAFF. The rearrangement joins TRBV19 to TRBJ1-1, with no clear D. CDR1 is LNHDA, CDR2 SQIVND, per germline (reference sequence). V was cut by 4 bases and J by 1 base, with 10 bases left in between. This CDR3 spans 14 amino acids.

This sequence joins TRBV3-1 (or the pseudogene TRBV3-2) and TRBJ2-3; 12 bases map to TRBD2. Germline CDR1 reads LGHDT; CDR2 reads YNNKEL (reference sequence). Unmatched junction bases numbered 17, after V lost 2 bases and J lost 2 bases. This CDR3 is 21 amino acids long. The CDR3, as DNA: TGTGCCAGCAGCCAATCTCGGAGGCTAGCGGGGGGGCCGACCACCACAGATACGCAGTATTTT. Its protein product is CASSQSRRLAGGPTTTDTQYF.

This chain uses TRBV18 with TRBJ1-1; 9 bases fit TRBD1. Unmatched junction bases numbered 9, after V lost 3 bases and J lost 4 bases. CDR1 and CDR2 from the germline V gene are KGHSH and LQKENI. This CDR3 has 16 amino acids. The CDR3 region has the DNA TGTGCCAGCTCACCCCGGGACAGGGACGGTGGCACTGAAGCTTTCTTT. Translating gives CASSPRDRDGGTEAFF. The variable domain in full, completed from reference TRBV18 and TRBJ1-1, reads NAGVMQNPRHLVRRRGQEARLRCSPMKGHSHVYWYRQLPEEGLKFMVYLQKENIIDESGMPKERFSAEFPKEGPSILRIQQVVRGDSAAYFCASSPRDRDGGTEAFFGQGTRLTVV.

V gene TRBV9 combines with J gene TRBJ2-1; 10 bases are shared with TRBD2. Germline V gene sequence: CDR1 SGDLS, CDR2 YYNGEE. Trimming at V came to 0 bases and at J to 0 bases, leaving 9 bases not matched to a gene. The CDR3 extends over 19 amino acids. The CDR3 nucleotides are TGTGCCAGCAGCGTAGCCGCGAAAAGGACTAGCGGCTCCTACAATGAGCAGTTCTTC. Translated: CASSVAAKRTSGSYNEQFF.